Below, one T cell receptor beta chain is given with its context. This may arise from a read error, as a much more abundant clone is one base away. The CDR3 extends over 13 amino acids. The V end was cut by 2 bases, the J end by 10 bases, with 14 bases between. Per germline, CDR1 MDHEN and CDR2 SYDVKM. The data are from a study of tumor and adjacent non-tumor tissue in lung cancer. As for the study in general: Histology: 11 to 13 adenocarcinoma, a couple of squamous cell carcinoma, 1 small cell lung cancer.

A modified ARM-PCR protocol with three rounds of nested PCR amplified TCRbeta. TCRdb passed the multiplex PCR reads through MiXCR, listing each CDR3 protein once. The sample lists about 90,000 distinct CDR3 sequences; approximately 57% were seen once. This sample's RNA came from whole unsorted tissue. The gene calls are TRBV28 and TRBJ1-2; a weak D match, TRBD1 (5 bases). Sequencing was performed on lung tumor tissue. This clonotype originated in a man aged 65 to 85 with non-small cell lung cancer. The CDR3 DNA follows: TGTGCCAGCAGTTTACATGGGGGGGATGACTACACCTTC. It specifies CASSLHGGDDYTF.